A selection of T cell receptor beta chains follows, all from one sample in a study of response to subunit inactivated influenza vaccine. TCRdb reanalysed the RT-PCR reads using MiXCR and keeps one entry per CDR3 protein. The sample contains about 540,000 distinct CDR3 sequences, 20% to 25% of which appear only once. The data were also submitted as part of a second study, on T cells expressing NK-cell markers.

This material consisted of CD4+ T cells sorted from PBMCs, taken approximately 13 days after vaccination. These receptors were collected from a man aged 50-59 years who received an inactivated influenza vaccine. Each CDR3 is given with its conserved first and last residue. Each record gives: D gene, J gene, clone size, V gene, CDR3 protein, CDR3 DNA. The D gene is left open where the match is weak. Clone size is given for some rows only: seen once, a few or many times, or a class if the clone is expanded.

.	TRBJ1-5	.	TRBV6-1	CATTAAMSNQPQHF	TGTGCCACGACGGCGGCGATGAGCAATCAGCCCCAGCATTTT
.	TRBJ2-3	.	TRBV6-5	CASSYRPTSLDTQYF	TGTGCCAGCAGTTACCGCCCAACTAGTTTAGATACGCAGTATTTT
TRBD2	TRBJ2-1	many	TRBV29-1	CSVGTSGYNEQFF	TGCAGCGTGGGGACTAGCGGGTACAATGAGCAGTTCTTC
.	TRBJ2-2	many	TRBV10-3	CAISVLQGSNTGELFF	TGTGCCATCAGTGTACTACAGGGCTCGAACACCGGGGAGCTGTTTTTT
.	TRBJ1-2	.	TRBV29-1	CSVGVGSDSGYTF	TGCAGCGTAGGGGTTGGTAGTGACTCTGGCTACACCTTC
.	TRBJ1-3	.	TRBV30	CARRAAGVGNTIYF	TGTGCCCGTCGTGCGGCAGGGGTTGGAAACACCATATATTTT
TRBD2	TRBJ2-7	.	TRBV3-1	CASSPRRTSGTPFEQYF	TGTGCCAGCAGCCCGCGGAGGACTAGCGGGACTCCCTTTGAGCAGTACTTC
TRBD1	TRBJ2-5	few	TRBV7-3	CASSFNGQGIGETQYF	TGTGCCAGCAGCTTTAATGGACAGGGGATAGGGGAGACCCAGTACTTC
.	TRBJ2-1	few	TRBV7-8	CASSHDFEQFF	TGTGCCAGCAGTCATGACTTCGAGCAGTTCTTC
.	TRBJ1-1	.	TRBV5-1	CASSLERQANTEAFF	TGCGCCAGCAGCTTGGAGAGGCAGGCGAACACTGAAGCTTTCTTT
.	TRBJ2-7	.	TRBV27	CASRAKGFLSYEQYF	TGTGCCAGCAGAGCAAAGGGGTTCTTGTCCTACGAGCAGTACTTC
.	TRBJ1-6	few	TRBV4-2	CASSQETVSDQYSPLHF	TGTGCCAGCAGCCAAGAAACCGTATCAGATCAGTACTCACCCCTCCACTTT
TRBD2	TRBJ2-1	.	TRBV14	CASSQDREVYSSYNEQFF	TGTGCCAGCAGCCAAGATCGGGAGGTATACTCCTCCTACAATGAGCAGTTCTTC
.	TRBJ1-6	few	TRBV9	CASSVDQDNSPLHF	TGTGCCAGCAGCGTAGATCAGGACAATTCACCCCTCCACTTT
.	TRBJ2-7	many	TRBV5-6	CASSLSHEQYF	TGTGCCAGCAGCTTGAGTCACGAGCAGTACTTC
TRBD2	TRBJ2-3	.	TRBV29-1	CSVRRTSGGAVADTQYF	TGCAGCGTTCGACGGACTAGCGGGGGGGCTGTCGCAGATACGCAGTATTTT
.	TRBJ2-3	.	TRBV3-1	CASSQRGPSTDTQYF	TGTGCCAGCAGCCAACGGGGGCCAAGCACAGATACGCAGTATTTT
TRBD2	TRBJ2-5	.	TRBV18	CASSPPMGGETQYF	TGTGCCAGCTCACCACCGATGGGGGGGGAGACCCAGTACTTC
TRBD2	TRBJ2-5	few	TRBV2	CASSIGGGVQETQYF	TGTGCCAGCAGTATTGGGGGGGGAGTCCAAGAGACCCAGTACTTC
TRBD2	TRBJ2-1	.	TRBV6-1	CASSGWTSGRDNEQFF	TGTGCCAGCAGTGGGTGGACTAGCGGGAGGGACAATGAGCAGTTCTTC
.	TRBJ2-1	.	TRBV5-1	CASRMGPGTPYNEQFF	TGCGCCAGCAGGATGGGGCCGGGGACCCCCTACAATGAGCAGTTCTTC
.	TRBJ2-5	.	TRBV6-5	CASSYSPGLQGETQYF	TGTGCCAGCAGTTACTCTCCGGGGCTTCAGGGGGAGACCCAGTACTTC
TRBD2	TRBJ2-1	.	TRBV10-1	CASSERRGGLNEQFF	TGCGCCAGCAGTGAGCGGCGGGGGGGCTTGAATGAGCAGTTCTTC
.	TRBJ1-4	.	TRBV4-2	CASSQDDSEKLFF	TGTGCCAGCAGCCAAGATGACTCCGAAAAACTGTTTTTT
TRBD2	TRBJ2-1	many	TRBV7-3	CASSSGLANEQFF	TGTGCCAGCAGTTCTGGACTAGCGAATGAGCAGTTCTTC
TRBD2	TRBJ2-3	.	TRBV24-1	CATAGGKFVDTQYF	TGTGCCACCGCGGGGGGTAAATTTGTGGATACGCAGTATTTT
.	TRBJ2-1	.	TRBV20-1	CSASRRDPNGDEQFF	TGCAGTGCTAGTCGGCGGGACCCCAACGGGGATGAGCAGTTCTTC
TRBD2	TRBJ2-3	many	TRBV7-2	CASSTRLAGGVNTQYF	TGTGCCAGCAGCACCCGACTAGCGGGAGGAGTAAATACGCAGTATTTT
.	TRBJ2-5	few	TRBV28	CASSFSGRTRKETQYF	TGTGCCAGCAGCTTCTCGGGAAGGACACGGAAAGAGACCCAGTACTTC
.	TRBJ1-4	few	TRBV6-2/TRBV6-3	CASSYSFSRRNNEKLFF	TGTGCCAGCAGTTACTCTTTTTCTAGGCGGAATAATGAAAAACTGTTTTTT
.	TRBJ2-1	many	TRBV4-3	CASSEQPQIYNEQFF	TGCGCCAGCAGCGAACAGCCGCAGATCTACAATGAGCAGTTCTTC
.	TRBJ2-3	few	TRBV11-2	CASSVEGTLTDTQYF	TGTGCCAGCAGCGTCGAGGGGACCCTCACAGATACGCAGTATTTT
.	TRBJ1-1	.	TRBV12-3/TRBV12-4	CASTWASPRAKLTEAFF	TGTGCCAGCACCTGGGCCTCCCCGAGGGCCAAGCTTACTGAAGCTTTCTTT
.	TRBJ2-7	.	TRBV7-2	CASRGDLTMEQYF	TGTGCCAGCAGGGGAGACCTGACGATGGAGCAGTACTTC
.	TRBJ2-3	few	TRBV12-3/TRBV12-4	CASRKGGVSTDTQYF	TGTGCCAGCAGGAAAGGGGGGGTCTCCACAGATACGCAGTATTTT
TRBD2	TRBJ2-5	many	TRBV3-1	CASSQGTRRETQYF	TGTGCCAGCAGCCAAGGGACTAGGAGGGAGACCCAGTACTTC
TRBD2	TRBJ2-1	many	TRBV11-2	CASSSRTSGEYNEQFF	TGTGCCAGCAGCTCCCGGACTAGCGGGGAATACAATGAGCAGTTCTTC
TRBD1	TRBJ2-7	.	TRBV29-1	CSVISGQGGDEQYF	TGCAGCGTTATATCGGGACAGGGTGGAGATGAGCAGTACTTC
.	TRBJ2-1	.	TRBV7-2	CASSSPRAGSEQFF	TGTGCCAGCAGCTCCCCCCGGGCGGGAAGTGAGCAGTTCTTC
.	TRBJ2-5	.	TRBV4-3	CASSRIRLGTSDQYF	TGCGCCAGCAGCCGCATTCGACTAGGGACGAGTGACCAGTACTTC
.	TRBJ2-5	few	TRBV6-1	CASSVHLPFQETQYF	TGTGCCAGCAGTGTACACTTACCCTTCCAAGAGACCCAGTACTTC
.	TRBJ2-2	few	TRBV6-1	CASRNYRETGELFF	TGTGCCAGCAGAAATTACAGGGAGACCGGGGAGCTGTTTTTT
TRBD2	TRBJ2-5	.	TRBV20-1	CSARATSVKGETQYF	TGCAGTGCTAGAGCCACTAGCGTAAAGGGGGAGACCCAGTACTTC
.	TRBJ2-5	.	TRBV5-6	CASSLFSAETQYF	TGTGCCAGCAGCTTGTTTAGCGCGGAGACCCAGTACTTC
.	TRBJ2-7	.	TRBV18	CASSPNAQGGYEQYF	TGTGCCAGCTCACCTAACGCCCAGGGGGGTTACGAGCAGTACTTC
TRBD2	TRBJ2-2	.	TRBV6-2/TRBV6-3	CASSYSISGSTGELFF	TGTGCCAGCAGTTACTCGATTAGCGGGAGTACCGGGGAGCTGTTTTTT
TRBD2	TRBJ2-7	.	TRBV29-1	CSVDTSTSGTYEQYF	TGCAGCGTCGATACCTCGACGAGCGGGACCTACGAGCAGTACTTC
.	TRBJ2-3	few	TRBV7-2	CASRPLPRGDTQYF	TGTGCCAGCAGACCACTACCTCGGGGGGATACGCAGTATTTT
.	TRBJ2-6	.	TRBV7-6	CASSNPGHGANVLTF	TGTGCCAGCAGCAACCCAGGCCATGGGGCCAACGTCCTGACTTTC
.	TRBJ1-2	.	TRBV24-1	CATSDFTDYGYTF	TGTGCCACCAGTGATTTCACGGACTATGGCTACACCTTC
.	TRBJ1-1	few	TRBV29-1	CSVIPLRWGTGGTEAFF	TGCAGCGTTATCCCCCTGAGATGGGGGACCGGAGGGACTGAAGCTTTCTTT
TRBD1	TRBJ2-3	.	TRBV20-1	CSASGTGGPSSTDTQYF	TGCAGTGCTAGCGGGACAGGGGGCCCGAGTAGCACAGATACGCAGTATTTT
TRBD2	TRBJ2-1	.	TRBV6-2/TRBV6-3	CASSLSGRARVDEQFF	TGTGCCAGCAGTCTTAGCGGGAGGGCCCGGGTTGATGAGCAGTTCTTC
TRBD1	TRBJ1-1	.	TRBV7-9	CASSLGTENTEAFF	TGTGCCAGCAGCTTGGGGACAGAAAACACTGAAGCTTTCTTT
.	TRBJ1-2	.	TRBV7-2	CASRFRPDSNYGYTF	TGTGCCAGCAGATTCAGACCCGACAGCAACTATGGCTACACCTTC
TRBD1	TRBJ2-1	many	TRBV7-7	CATKNTGGNEQFF	TGTGCCACCAAGAACACAGGGGGCAATGAGCAGTTCTTC
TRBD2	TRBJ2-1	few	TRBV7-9	CASSLGGRALYNEQFF	TGTGCCAGCAGCTTAGGGGGGAGGGCCCTCTACAATGAGCAGTTCTTC
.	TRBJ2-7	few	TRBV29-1	CSVENAYEQYF	TGCAGCGTTGAAAATGCCTACGAGCAGTACTTC